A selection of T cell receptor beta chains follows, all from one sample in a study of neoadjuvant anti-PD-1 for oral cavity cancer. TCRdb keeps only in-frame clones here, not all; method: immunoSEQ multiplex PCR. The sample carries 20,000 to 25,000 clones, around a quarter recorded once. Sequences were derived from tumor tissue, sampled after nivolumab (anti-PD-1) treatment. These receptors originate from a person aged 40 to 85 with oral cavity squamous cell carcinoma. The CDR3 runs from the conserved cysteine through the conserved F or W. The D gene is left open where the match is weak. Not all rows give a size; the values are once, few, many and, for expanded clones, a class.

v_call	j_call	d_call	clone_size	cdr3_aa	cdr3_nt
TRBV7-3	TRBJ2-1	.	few	CASSSLGGEQFF	TGTGCCAGCAGCTCCTTAGGAGGTGAGCAGTTCTTC
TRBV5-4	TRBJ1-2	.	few	CASSPSDAGYTF	TGTGCCAGCAGCCCCTCCGATGCCGGCTACACCTTC
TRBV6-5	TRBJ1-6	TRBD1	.	CASRRQGLDPLHF	TGTGCCAGCAGAAGACAGGGGTTGGACCCCCTCCACTTT
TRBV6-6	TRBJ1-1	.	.	CAADTSRGAFF	TGTGCCGCGGACACGTCGAGGGGTGCTTTCTTT
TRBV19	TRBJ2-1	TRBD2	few	CASSISGTSGYNEQFF	TGTGCCAGTAGTATTTCCGGGACTAGCGGTTACAATGAGCAGTTCTTC
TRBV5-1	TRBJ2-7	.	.	CASSTGTGGQEQYF	TGCGCCAGCAGCACCGGGACCGGCGGGCAAGAGCAGTACTTC
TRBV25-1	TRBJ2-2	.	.	CASSILQNTGELFF	TGTGCCAGCAGTATCCTACAGAACACCGGGGAGCTGTTTTTT
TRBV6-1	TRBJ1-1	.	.	CASSAGTSGSTEAFF	TGTGCCAGCAGTGCGGGGACGTCTGGGAGCACTGAAGCTTTCTTT
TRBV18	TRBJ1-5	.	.	CASSPGRVGQPQHF	TGTGCCAGCTCACCAGGCAGGGTCGGTCAGCCCCAGCATTTT
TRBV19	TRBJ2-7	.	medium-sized	CASSSRSSWEQYF	TGTGCCAGTAGTAGCCGATCTTCGTGGGAGCAGTACTTC
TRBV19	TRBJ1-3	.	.	CASSTSTSGNTIYF	TGTGCCAGTAGTACTTCAACCTCTGGAAACACCATATATTTT
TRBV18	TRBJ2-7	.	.	CASSPWTESYEQYF	TGTGCCAGCTCACCTTGGACAGAAAGCTACGAGCAGTACTTC
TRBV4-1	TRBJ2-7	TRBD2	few	CASSPITSGRTYEQYF	TGCGCCAGCAGCCCCATCACTAGCGGGAGGACCTACGAGCAGTACTTC
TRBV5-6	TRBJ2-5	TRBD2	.	CASSLLREDQETQYF	TGTGCCAGCAGCTTGTTGCGGGAGGACCAAGAGACCCAGTACTTC
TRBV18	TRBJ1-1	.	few	CASSVTPPGMNTEAFF	TGTGCCAGCTCAGTCACTCCGCCCGGCATGAACACTGAAGCTTTCTTT
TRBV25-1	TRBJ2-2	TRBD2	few	CASSRGTTRPGELFF	TGTGCCAGCAGCCGCGGGACTACGCGGCCCGGGGAGCTGTTTTTT
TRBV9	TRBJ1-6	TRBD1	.	CASSAGTGIGSPLHF	TGTGCCAGCAGCGCCGGGACAGGGATTGGGTCACCCCTCCACTTT
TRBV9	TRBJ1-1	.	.	CASSPGGGDMNTEAFF	TGTGCCAGCAGCCCGGGCGGGGGGGATATGAACACTGAAGCTTTCTTT
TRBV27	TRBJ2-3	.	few	CASSPADATSTDTQYF	TGTGCCAGCAGCCCCGCTGACGCCACCAGCACAGATACGCAGTATTTT
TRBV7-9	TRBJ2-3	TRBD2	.	CASSASPSGAQYF	TGTGCCAGCAGCGCAAGTCCTAGCGGGGCGCAGTATTTT
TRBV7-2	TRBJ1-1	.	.	CASSHDGVEAFF	TGTGCCAGCAGCCATGATGGGGTTGAAGCTTTCTTT
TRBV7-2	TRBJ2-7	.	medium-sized	CASSLVPSSYEQYF	TGTGCCAGCAGCTTAGTACCATCATCCTACGAGCAGTACTTC
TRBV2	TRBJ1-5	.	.	CASGGGGVNQPQHF	TGTGCCAGCGGTGGCGGCGGAGTGAATCAGCCCCAGCATTTT
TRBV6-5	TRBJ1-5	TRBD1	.	CASRNRGSGNQPQHF	TGTGCCAGCAGAAACAGGGGTTCTGGCAATCAGCCCCAGCATTTT
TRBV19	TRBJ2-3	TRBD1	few	CASNSWTGPGPPDTQYF	TGTGCCAGTAATTCATGGACAGGGCCCGGTCCTCCAGATACGCAGTATTTT
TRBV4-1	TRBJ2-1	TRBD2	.	CASSQGGGTYNEQFF	TGCGCCAGCAGCCAAGGGGGGGGAACCTACAATGAGCAGTTCTTC
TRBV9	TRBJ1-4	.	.	CASSLGGENGELFF	TGTGCCAGCAGCTTAGGAGGGGAGAATGGGGAACTGTTTTTT
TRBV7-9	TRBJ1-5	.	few	CASSLAGGGNQPQHF	TGTGCCAGCAGCCTAGCGGGGGGGGGCAATCAGCCCCAGCATTTT
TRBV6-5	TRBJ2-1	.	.	CASSYVARSYNEQFF	TGTGCCAGCAGTTACGTAGCCCGATCCTACAATGAGCAGTTCTTC
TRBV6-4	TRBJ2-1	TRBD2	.	CASSEEAGVYNEQFF	TGTGCCAGCAGTGAGGAAGCGGGAGTTTACAATGAGCAGTTCTTC
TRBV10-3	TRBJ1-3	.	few	CAISEPWGRGNTIYF	TGTGCCATCAGTGAACCCTGGGGGCGAGGAAACACCATATATTTT
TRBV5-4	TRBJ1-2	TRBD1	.	CASSTRDSNYGYTF	TGTGCCAGCAGCACGCGGGACAGTAACTATGGCTACACCTTC
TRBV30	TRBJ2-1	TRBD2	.	CARSGGVNEQFF	TGTGCCCGTAGCGGGGGGGTTAATGAGCAGTTCTTC
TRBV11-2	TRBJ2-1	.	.	CASSLDSHNEQFF	TGTGCCAGCAGCCTGGACTCACACAATGAGCAGTTCTTC
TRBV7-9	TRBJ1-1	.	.	CASSLSGTNTEAFF	TGTGCCAGCAGCTTATCAGGGACCAACACTGAAGCTTTCTTT
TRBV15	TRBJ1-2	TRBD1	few	CATSQRTGQGYTF	TGTGCCACCAGCCAACGGACAGGTCAGGGCTACACCTTC
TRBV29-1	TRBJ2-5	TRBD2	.	CSVLGGLETQYF	TGCAGCGTATTGGGGGGGTTAGAGACCCAGTACTTC